The 11 T cell receptor beta chains reported below all come from one sample, sequenced in a study of cytomegalovirus exposure and HLA in healthy donors. PCR involved 60 Vbeta and 13 Jbeta primers. Profiled with immunoSEQ multiplex PCR; TCRdb holds only in-frame clones, not every one. The table shows 150,000 to 200,000 clones, with 82% occurring only once. The material sequenced was PBMCs. Receptor source: a boy between 2 and 15 years old in good health and CMV-seronegative.

The rearrangement links TRBV5-1 to TRBJ2-5, with TRBD2 as a possible D gene (5 bases). CDR1 and CDR2 (germline): SGHRS, YFSETQ. The ends were cut back, 3 bases at V and 5 bases at J, with 14 bases in the middle. The CDR3 extends over 14 amino acids. As DNA, the CDR3 is TGCGCCAGCAGCTCCGACCGAGGAGGTGAGACCCAGTACTTC. Its protein is CASSSDRGGETQYF.

J is TRBJ2-7 and V is TRBV5-8, with a possible D match to TRBD1 (6 bases). The CDR3 contains 13 residues. The germline V gene has CDR1 SGHTS and CDR2 YDEGEE. Trimming took 3 bases from V and 4 from J, leaving 11 bases between them. The CDR3 loop is CASSSRGSYEQYF. The CDR3 bases are TGTGCCAGCAGCTCCAGGGGCTCGTACGAGCAGTACTTC.

This chain connects TRBV6-6 to TRBJ1-2; maybe TRBD1 (5 bases). The CDR3 contains 13 residues. Trimming removed 7 bases at V and 8 bases at J, with 17 bases between. Germline V gives CDR1 MNHNY, CDR2 SVGAGI (reference sequence). As DNA, the CDR3 is TGTGCCAGCATTGGGGACTGGGCAGGAGGCTACACCTTC. This sequence encodes CASIGDWAGGYTF.

The V call is TRBV5-6, the J call TRBJ2-5; 11 nucleotides match TRBD1. The CDR3 is 16 amino acids. Germline loops: CDR1 SGHDT, CDR2 YYEEEE. V lost 5 bases to trimming and J lost 7 bases; unmatched junction nucleotides: 13. The CDR3 DNA is TGTGCCAGCAGGGCCGCCGGGACAGGGGGATCCGGGACCCAGTACTTC. Residues: CASRAAGTGGSGTQYF. Using reference TRBV5-6 and TRBJ2-5 for the parts outside the CDR3, the full variable domain is DAGVTQSPTHLIKTRGQQVTLRCSPKSGHDTVSWYQQALGQGPQFIFQYYEEEERQRGNFPDRFSGHQFPNYSSELNVNALLLGDSALYLCASRAAGTGGSGTQYFGPGTRLLVL.

J is TRBJ1-2 and V is TRBV27, with D possibly being TRBD1 (5 bases). V was cut by 8 bases and J by 4 bases, with 8 bases left in between. Germline loops: CDR1 MNHEY, CDR2 SMNVEV (reference sequence). The CDR3 spans 11 residues. The CDR3 reads CASFDSYGYTF. The CDR3 DNA follows: TGTGCCAGCTTCGACAGCTATGGCTACACCTTC.

The chain couples TRBV11-2 to TRBJ1-2; D might be TRBD1 (5 bases). Germline V gene sequence: CDR1 SGHAT, CDR2 FQNNGV. V was cut by 4 bases and J by 11 bases, with 17 bases left in between. CDR3 size: 13 residues. CDR3 in amino acids: CASSYPSGEGYTF. The CDR3 DNA is TGTGCCAGCAGCTACCCGTCGGGGGAAGGTTACACCTTC.

The J gene is TRBJ1-2, the V gene TRBV19; D may be TRBD1 (5 bases). V lost 5 bases and J lost 2, with 9 bases in between. Germline V gene data show CDR1 as LNHDA and CDR2 as SQIVND (reference sequence). The CDR3 is 13 amino acids. DNA of the CDR3: TGTGCCAGTAGTCAGGGAATCAACTATGGCTACACCTTC. Protein product: CASSQGINYGYTF.

The rearrangement uses TRBV11-2 and TRBJ2-3; D is perhaps TRBD1 (5 bases). CDR3 size: 15 residues. Germline V gene sequence: CDR1 SGHAT, CDR2 FQNNGV. Trimming took off 0 bases at V and 4 bases at J, with 11 bases between the two ends. The CDR3 bases are TGTGCCAGCAGCTTAGACCCAGGGATCGCAGATACGCAGTATTTT. Protein sequence: CASSLDPGIADTQYF. The variable domain in full, with the rest retrieved from reference TRBV11-2 and TRBJ2-3, is EAGVAQSPRYKIIEKRQSVAFWCNPISGHATLYWYQQILGQGPKLLIQFQNNGVVDDSQLPKDRFSAERLKGVDSTLKIQPAKLEDSAVYLCASSLDPGIADTQYFGPGTRLTVL.

The V call is TRBV7-2, the J call TRBJ2-1; D is possibly TRBD2 (5 bases). V was trimmed by 2 bases and J by 0 bases, leaving 11 bases between them. The CDR3 spans 16 residues. CDR1 SGHTA and CDR2 FQGNSA come from the germline V gene. CDR3: CASSLLAGHSYNEQFF. CDR3 DNA sequence: TGTGCCAGCAGCTTATTGGCGGGCCACTCCTACAATGAGCAGTTCTTC. Full variable domain (missing parts from reference TRBV7-2 and TRBJ2-1): GAGVSQSPSNKVTEKGKDVELRCDPISGHTALYWYRQSLGQGLEFLIYFQGNSAPDKSGLPSDRFSAERTGGSVSTLTIQRTQQEDSAVYLCASSLLAGHSYNEQFFGPGTRLTVL.

V is TRBV5-1 and J is TRBJ2-1; D perhaps matches TRBD1 (7 bases). V was shortened by 0 bases and J by 8 bases, with 24 bases between the two germline ends. The germline V gene has CDR1 SGHRS and CDR2 YFSETQ. The CDR3 consists of 18 residues. In DNA form, the CDR3 reads TGCGCCAGCAGCTTGGCGGAACAGGGGAAACTAAAGCGGGATGAGCAGTTCTTC. It codes for CASSLAEQGKLKRDEQFF.

The chain has TRBV11-3 and TRBJ2-2; 8 bases are a match to TRBD1. Losses at the gene ends were 5 bases for V and 0 bases for J; bases not matched to a gene: 5. Per the germline V gene, CDR1 is SGHNT and CDR2 is YENEEA. This CDR3 contains 16 residues. Here the CDR3 reads CASSPRTGSNTGELFF. DNA for the CDR3: TGTGCCAGCAGCCCACGGACAGGGTCGAACACCGGGGAGCTGTTTTTT.